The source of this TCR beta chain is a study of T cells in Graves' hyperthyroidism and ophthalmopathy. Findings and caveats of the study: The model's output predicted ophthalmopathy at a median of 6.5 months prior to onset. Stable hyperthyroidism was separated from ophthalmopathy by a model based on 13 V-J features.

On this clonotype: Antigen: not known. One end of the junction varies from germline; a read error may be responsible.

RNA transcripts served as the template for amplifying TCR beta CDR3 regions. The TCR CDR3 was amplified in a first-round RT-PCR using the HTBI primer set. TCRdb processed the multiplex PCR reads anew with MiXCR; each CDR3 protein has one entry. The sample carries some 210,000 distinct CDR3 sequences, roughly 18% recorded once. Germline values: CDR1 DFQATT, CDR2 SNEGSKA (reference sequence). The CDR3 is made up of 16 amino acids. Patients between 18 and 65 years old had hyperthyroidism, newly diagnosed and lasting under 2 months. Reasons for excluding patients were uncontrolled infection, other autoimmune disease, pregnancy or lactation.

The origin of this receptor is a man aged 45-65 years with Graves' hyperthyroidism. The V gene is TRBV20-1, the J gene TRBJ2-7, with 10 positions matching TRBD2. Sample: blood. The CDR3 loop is CSARDPLAGVGDEQHF. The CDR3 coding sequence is TGCAGTGCTAGGGATCCTCTAGCGGGAGTCGGAGACGAGCAGCACTTC.